A selection of T cell receptor beta chains follows, all from one sample in a study of cytomegalovirus exposure and HLA in healthy donors. Measured with immunoSEQ multiplex PCR; TCRdb has only the in-frame clones, and not every one. The table shows 74,000 or so clones, with 77% occurring only once. What was sequenced was PBMCs. The receptors shown here come from a man in his forties or fifties in good health and CMV-seropositive. Both conserved end residues are part of each CDR3. Fields, in order: V gene, D gene, J gene, clone size, CDR3 DNA, CDR3 protein. D genes are given only for firm matches. Part of the rows lack a size; the others show once, few, many or a class for expanded clones.

v_call: TRBV9; d_call: TRBD1; j_call: TRBJ2-6; clone_size: few; cdr3_nt: TGTGCCAGCAGCGTAAGAACAGGGGGCTCTGGGGCCAACGTCCTGACTTTC; cdr3_aa: CASSVRTGGSGANVLTF
v_call: TRBV2; d_call: TRBD2; j_call: TRBJ2-7; clone_size: NA; cdr3_nt: TGTGCCAGCAGAGCCATAGCGGGCCCCCCCTACGAGCAGTACTTC; cdr3_aa: CASRAIAGPPYEQYF
v_call: TRBV5-6; d_call: NA; j_call: TRBJ2-5; clone_size: NA; cdr3_nt: TGTGCCAGCAGCTTGGGAGAACAGAGAAAAGAGACCCAGTACTTC; cdr3_aa: CASSLGEQRKETQYF
v_call: TRBV18; d_call: NA; j_call: TRBJ1-5; clone_size: NA; cdr3_nt: TGTGCCAGCTCACCAGCGAATCAGCCCCAGCATTTT; cdr3_aa: CASSPANQPQHF
v_call: TRBV19; d_call: TRBD2; j_call: TRBJ2-7; clone_size: NA; cdr3_nt: TGTGCCAGTAGTATTGGACTAGCGGTATACGAGCAGTACTTC; cdr3_aa: CASSIGLAVYEQYF
v_call: TRBV5-1; d_call: TRBD1; j_call: TRBJ1-4; clone_size: NA; cdr3_nt: TGCGCCAGCAGCTGGCAGACAGGGTTGTCTAATGAAAAACTGTTTTTT; cdr3_aa: CASSWQTGLSNEKLFF
v_call: TRBV19; d_call: TRBD1; j_call: TRBJ1-1; clone_size: NA; cdr3_nt: TGTGCCAGTAGGAAATGGGGGTACAGGACAGGGGATGGCACTGAAGCTTTCTTT; cdr3_aa: CASRKWGYRTGDGTEAFF
v_call: TRBV7-2; d_call: NA; j_call: TRBJ2-7; clone_size: once; cdr3_nt: TGTGCCAGCAGCTTAAGGGGTACCTACGAGCAGTACTTC; cdr3_aa: CASSLRGTYEQYF
v_call: TRBV5-4; d_call: NA; j_call: TRBJ1-3; clone_size: NA; cdr3_nt: TGTGCCAGCAGCTTGCCGGGGGGCGCCGGAAACACCATATATTTT; cdr3_aa: CASSLPGGAGNTIYF
v_call: TRBV6-5; d_call: TRBD1; j_call: TRBJ1-2; clone_size: NA; cdr3_nt: TGTGCCAGCAGTTATCAGACAGGGGACTATGGCTACACCTTC; cdr3_aa: CASSYQTGDYGYTF
v_call: TRBV19; d_call: TRBD2; j_call: TRBJ2-1; clone_size: NA; cdr3_nt: TGTGCCAGTAGTATCGGACTAGCGGGAGTTACAAGGGATGAGCAGTTCTTC; cdr3_aa: CASSIGLAGVTRDEQFF
v_call: TRBV29-1; d_call: NA; j_call: TRBJ2-3; clone_size: once; cdr3_nt: TGCAGCGGATGGAGGGCCGCCGCAGATACGCAGTATTTT; cdr3_aa: CSGWRAAADTQYF
v_call: TRBV7-9; d_call: TRBD1; j_call: TRBJ1-4; clone_size: NA; cdr3_nt: TGTGCCAGCAGACAAACAGGGGCAGAGTTAACTAATGAAAAACTGTTTTTT; cdr3_aa: CASRQTGAELTNEKLFF
v_call: TRBV28; d_call: NA; j_call: TRBJ2-7; clone_size: NA; cdr3_nt: TGTGCCAGCAGCGACGGGACTTCTACCTCTCTGGAGCAGTACTTC; cdr3_aa: CASSDGTSTSLEQYF
v_call: TRBV27; d_call: NA; j_call: TRBJ2-1; clone_size: once; cdr3_nt: TGTGCCAGCAGTTTATCTGGTGCCTTGGGGCTGCAGTTCTTC; cdr3_aa: CASSLSGALGLQFF
v_call: TRBV5-1; d_call: NA; j_call: TRBJ2-3; clone_size: NA; cdr3_nt: TGCGCCAGCAGCTTGGAACCAGGGAGCGGGACAGATACGCAGTATTTT; cdr3_aa: CASSLEPGSGTDTQYF
v_call: TRBV5-1; d_call: TRBD1; j_call: TRBJ2-2; clone_size: few; cdr3_nt: TGCGCCAGCAGACTAAATCCCGGGACAGGGGGGACCGGGGAGCTGTTTTTT; cdr3_aa: CASRLNPGTGGTGELFF
v_call: TRBV4-3; d_call: NA; j_call: TRBJ2-1; clone_size: NA; cdr3_nt: TGCGCCAGCAGCCATAGCAGGGTGGGTGAGCAGTTCTTC; cdr3_aa: CASSHSRVGEQFF
v_call: TRBV11-3; d_call: NA; j_call: TRBJ1-1; clone_size: few; cdr3_nt: TGTGCCAGCAGCTTCGAACCTCTAGGGGGTAACGATGAAGCTTTCTTT; cdr3_aa: CASSFEPLGGNDEAFF
v_call: TRBV2; d_call: TRBD1; j_call: TRBJ1-2; clone_size: NA; cdr3_nt: TGTGCCAGCAGCCAAAACCACAGGGGGCCACCCTGGGACTATGGCTACACCTTC; cdr3_aa: CASSQNHRGPPWDYGYTF
v_call: TRBV27; d_call: TRBD2; j_call: TRBJ2-3; clone_size: NA; cdr3_nt: TGTGCCAGCAGTTTAGGGACTAGCGGGAGCCCAGCTAGAGGGGATACGCAGTATTTT; cdr3_aa: CASSLGTSGSPARGDTQYF
v_call: TRBV2; d_call: NA; j_call: TRBJ2-7; clone_size: NA; cdr3_nt: TGTGCCAGCAGTGGCAGATTTACACAGTACTTC; cdr3_aa: CASSGRFTQYF
v_call: TRBV7-2; d_call: NA; j_call: TRBJ2-1; clone_size: NA; cdr3_nt: TGTGCCAGCAGCCAACGTTCTAGCGTCTACAATGAGCAGTTCTTC; cdr3_aa: CASSQRSSVYNEQFF
v_call: TRBV2; d_call: NA; j_call: TRBJ1-1; clone_size: NA; cdr3_nt: TGTGCCAGCAGTCTACAGGGGAACACTGAAGCTTTCTTT; cdr3_aa: CASSLQGNTEAFF
v_call: TRBV25-1; d_call: TRBD2; j_call: TRBJ2-1; clone_size: few; cdr3_nt: TGTGCCAGCAGTGTAGCGGGAGGTCCCAATGAGCAGTTCTTC; cdr3_aa: CASSVAGGPNEQFF
v_call: TRBV28; d_call: NA; j_call: TRBJ2-7; clone_size: NA; cdr3_nt: TGTGCCAGCAACAGAGTCCGAGAGAGCTCCTACGAGCAGTACTTC; cdr3_aa: CASNRVRESSYEQYF
v_call: TRBV14; d_call: TRBD2; j_call: TRBJ2-3; clone_size: NA; cdr3_nt: TGTGCCAGCAGCCCTTTAGCGGGAGGGCCGGCCACAGATACGCAGTATTTT; cdr3_aa: CASSPLAGGPATDTQYF
v_call: TRBV5-8; d_call: NA; j_call: TRBJ1-1; clone_size: NA; cdr3_nt: TGTGCCAGCAGCTTGCTTCGGGACACTGAAGCTTTCTTT; cdr3_aa: CASSLLRDTEAFF
v_call: TRBV9; d_call: NA; j_call: TRBJ1-2; clone_size: NA; cdr3_nt: TGTGCCAGCAGCCCCCGGTTGGCTAACTATGGCTACACCTTC; cdr3_aa: CASSPRLANYGYTF
v_call: TRBV11-2; d_call: NA; j_call: TRBJ2-3; clone_size: few; cdr3_nt: TGTGCCAGCAGCGCTGACGGTAGCCGCGGTACGCAGTATTTT; cdr3_aa: CASSADGSRGTQYF
v_call: TRBV5-1; d_call: TRBD1; j_call: TRBJ1-5; clone_size: NA; cdr3_nt: TGCGCCAGCAGCTTGGCCACAGGGGATCAGCCCCAGCATTTT; cdr3_aa: CASSLATGDQPQHF
v_call: TRBV16; d_call: NA; j_call: TRBJ2-2; clone_size: few; cdr3_nt: TGTGCCAGCAGCCAATTCCCGACAGCCGGGGAGCTGTTTTTT; cdr3_aa: CASSQFPTAGELFF
v_call: TRBV10-1; d_call: TRBD1; j_call: TRBJ2-7; clone_size: few; cdr3_nt: TGCGCCAGCAGTGATGGACAGGGGGGCTACGAGCAGTACTTC; cdr3_aa: CASSDGQGGYEQYF